The clone carrying this T cell receptor (beta chain) has a count of ten or more. The data stem from a study of T-cell reconstitution after alpha-beta-depleted transplantation in children. Germline CDR1 and CDR2: MNHEY and SVGAGI. J gave up 8 bases and V 2 bases, and 14 bases lay outside the gene matches. The CDR3 has 19 amino acids. Using unique molecular identifiers, the investigators prepared the TCRbeta library. TCRdb reprocessed the PCR reads with MiXCR, giving one entry per CDR3 protein. The sample carries around 450,000 distinct CDR3 sequences, over 9.5% recorded once. This clonotype originated in a child younger than 10 with inherited bone marrow failure, due to receive a stem cell transplant. Specimen: PBMCs, collected before TCRalphabeta/CD19-depleted stem cell transplant. The chain carries TRBV6-5 and TRBJ2-1, with 14 bases that match TRBD2. The CDR3 region has the DNA TGTGCCAGCAGTTACGGGGCCCCGGGGACTAGCGGGAGTACCGATGAGCAGTTCTTC. It specifies CASSYGAPGTSGSTDEQFF.